Below are 31 T cell receptor beta chains sequenced from a single sample in a study of shared clonotypes between healthy human individuals. Here immunoSEQ multiplex PCR was the method, and the copy in TCRdb shows in-frame clones only, minus some. The sample lists about 2.3 million clones, approximately 90% occurring once. The sequenced material came from naive CD4+ T cells from PBMCs. Stated subset: CD45RA+ positively selected. The receptor source for this set is a man younger than 30 in good health. Some clones in this sample may be carry-over from other donors' samples.

The chain recombines TRBV9 with TRBJ2-1, with D possibly being TRBD2 (6 bases). Germline V gene sequence: CDR1 SGDLS, CDR2 YYNGEE. V shed 0 bases and J shed 2 bases, with 9 bases lying between them. The CDR3 spans 15 residues. The DNA of the CDR3 is TGTGCCAGCAGCGTAGCGGGAGACACCTACAATGAGCAGTTCTTC. As protein: CASSVAGDTYNEQFF.

The J gene is TRBJ2-1, the V gene TRBV20-1; D is uncertain. In germline, CDR1 is DFQATT, CDR2 SNEGSKA (reference sequence). The CDR3 is 10 residues long. Deletions cut 7 bases from V and 7 bases from J, with 8 bases between. The CDR3 nucleotides read TGCAGTGGCGTCTGGAATGAGCAGTTCTTC. It translates to CSGVWNEQFF.

The rearrangement links TRBV5-1 to TRBJ2-7; D is possibly TRBD1 or TRBD2 (5 bases each). The CDR3 sequence is 15 residues long. Trimming removed 3 bases from V and 0 bases from J, with 13 bases in between. Germline V gives CDR1 SGHRS, CDR2 YFSETQ. The CDR3 here is CASSSGTILSYEQYF. DNA of the CDR3: TGCGCCAGCAGCTCCGGGACCATCCTCTCCTACGAGCAGTACTTC. Full variable domain (rest looked up from reference TRBV5-1 and TRBJ2-7): KAGVTQTPRYLIKTRGQQVTLSCSPISGHRSVSWYQQTPGQGLQFLFEYFSETQRNKGNFPGRFSGRQFSNSRSEMNVSTLELGDSALYLCASSSGTILSYEQYFGPGTRLTVT.

The chain is built from TRBV27 and TRBJ2-3, with 16 bases lining up with TRBD2. CDR3 length equals 20 residues. Per germline, CDR1 MNHEY and CDR2 SMNVEV (reference sequence). The V gene end was trimmed by 0 bases and the J gene end by 5 bases; junction bases not matched to a gene: 11. The CDR3 region has the DNA TGTGCCAGCAGTTTATCTCCCCCGGGACTAGCGGGAGGGCCCGGAGATACGCAGTATTTT. Translation gives CASSLSPPGLAGGPGDTQYF.

The chain joins TRBV23-1 to TRBJ2-2; D may be TRBD2 (5 bases). TRBV23-1 is assigned to the ORF class and has an uncertain function. V was cut by 2 bases and J by 2 bases, with 12 bases left in between. This CDR3 region has 16 residues. The CDR3 DNA sequence: TGCGCCAGCAGTCAAAGGACTGTTTTAAACACCGGGGAGCTGTTTTTT. Amino acid sequence: CASSQRTVLNTGELFF.

This rearrangement joins TRBV10-2 to TRBJ2-2, with D hard to call. Trimming shortened V by 6 bases and J by 5 bases, and 16 bases separated the two germline ends. The CDR3 sequence is 15 residues long. Germline assignment: CDR1 WSHSY and CDR2 SAAADI. CDR3 sequence reads: CASSPVWEGTGELFF. The CDR3 DNA sequence: TGCGCCAGCAGCCCCGTATGGGAAGGGACCGGGGAGCTGTTTTTT.

The chain links TRBV28 to TRBJ1-2, with D tentatively TRBD1 (5 bases). The CDR3 runs to 13 residues. The V gene lost 6 bases and the J gene lost 3 bases, with 11 bases spanning the gap. Germline V CDR1 and CDR2: MDHEN, SYDVKM. The CDR3 sequence is CASRRGLYYGYTF. CDR3 in DNA: TGTGCCAGCAGGAGGGGCTTGTACTATGGCTACACCTTC.

The rearrangement joins TRBV6-4 to TRBJ2-1, with D possibly TRBD2 on 5 matching bases. Per germline, CDR1 MRHNA and CDR2 SNTAGT. The V end lost 3 bases, the J end lost 4 bases, and 22 bases lay between the germline ends. CDR3 length: 18 amino acids. The CDR3 loop reads CASSESPRSGSHYNEQFF. The CDR3 nucleotides read TGTGCCAGCAGTGAATCTCCTAGGTCGGGGAGTCATTACAATGAGCAGTTCTTC.

A word on this clone: In the same sample, other DNA sequences code for this CDR3. The chain joins TRBV7-9 to TRBJ2-3, with 10 bases that match TRBD2. The CDR3 runs to 14 residues. The germline gives CDR1 SEHNR, CDR2 FQNEAQ (reference sequence). Trimming cost V 5 bases and J 4 bases; bases outside gene matches: 3. DNA of the CDR3: TGTGCCAGCAGCCTCGGGACTAGCGCAGATACGCAGTATTTT. Its translation: CASSLGTSADTQYF.

J is TRBJ2-7 and V is TRBV5-8; 8 bases align to TRBD1. The J segment lost 3 bases and the V segment lost 5 bases, leaving 13 bases of the junction unmatched. There are 16 residues in the CDR3. Looked up from germline, CDR1 is SGHTS and CDR2 is YDEGEE. The DNA for the CDR3 is TGTGCCAGCAGACTGCGTGGGCAGGGGGCACACTACGAGCAGTACTTC. This encodes CASRLRGQGAHYEQYF.

This rearrangement joins TRBV4-1 to TRBJ2-7, with D perhaps matching TRBD1 or TRBD2 (5 bases each). CDR1 is MGHRA, CDR2 YSYEKL, per germline. The V gene lost 4 bases and the J gene lost 7 bases, with 17 bases spanning the gap. This CDR3 is 14 amino acids long. This CDR3 is CASSLSVFGTEQYF. CDR3 in DNA: TGCGCCAGCAGCCTCTCAGTCTTCGGGACGGAGCAGTACTTC.

This clone was found once. CDR3 nucleotide sequence: TGTGCCAGCAGCCTACTAGCGGGAGTTTTCCTGGATACGCAGTATTTT. This gives the protein CASSLLAGVFLDTQYF. The chain has TRBV14 and TRBJ2-3; 11 bases fit TRBD2. With V trimmed by 4 bases and J by 6 bases, 9 bases remained unmatched. The V gene's germline CDR1 is SGHDN and CDR2 FVKESK. The CDR3 spans 16 residues. Full variable domain (outside the CDR3, taken from reference TRBV14 and TRBJ2-3): EAGVTQFPSHSVIEKGQTVTLRCDPISGHDNLYWYRRVMGKEIKFLLHFVKESKQDESGMPNNRFLAERTGGTYSTLKVQPAELEDSGVYFCASSLLAGVFLDTQYFGPGTRLTVL.

With respect to this clone: The identical CDR3 is also encoded by other nucleotide sequences in the sample. V and J are TRBV18 and TRBJ2-5; a weak D match, TRBD1 (6 bases). Germline CDR1 is KGHSH and CDR2 is LQKENI. The CDR3 length is 14 residues. V dropped 3 bases and J dropped 1 base, with 9 bases sitting between them. CDR3 in DNA: TGTGCCAGCTCACCTGGGACACCCCAAGAGACCCAGTACTTC. As protein: CASSPGTPQETQYF.

The genes are TRBV11-1 and TRBJ1-3; D perhaps matches TRBD1 (5 bases). The CDR3 contains 16 residues. Germline CDR1 is SGHAT and CDR2 is FQDESV (reference sequence). Trimming left V 3 bases short and J 2 bases short, with 14 bases between. In DNA, the CDR3 is TGTGCCAGCAGCTTCTCCATCGGGACGGCTGGAAACACCATATATTTT. Translated: CASSFSIGTAGNTIYF.

The chain carries TRBV6-5 and TRBJ1-3; D might be TRBD1 (5 bases). The CDR3 contains 15 residues. Trimming pared 0 bases from V and 4 bases from J, leaving 10 bases between. Germline CDR1 reads MNHEY; CDR2 reads SVGAGI. CDR3 amino acids: CASSYSRQSGNTIYF. In DNA form, the CDR3 reads TGTGCCAGCAGTTACTCGAGACAGTCCGGAAACACCATATATTTT.

The chain employs TRBV4-2 and TRBJ2-2; D perhaps matches TRBD2 (6 bases). V lost 3 bases, J lost 6 bases, and 8 bases lay in between. The CDR3 is 13 amino acids. CDR1 and CDR2 from the germline V gene are LGHNA and YNFKEQ. CDR3: CASSQIAAGELFF. DNA of the CDR3: TGTGCCAGCAGCCAGATAGCGGCCGGGGAGCTGTTTTTT.

The rearrangement links TRBV11-2 to TRBJ1-4; 8 positions match TRBD1. CDR3 length: 17 residues. After removal of 4 bases from V and 4 bases from J, the junction contained 11 bases not matched to a gene. The germline CDR1 and CDR2 sequences are SGHAT and FQNNGV. CDR3 sequence: CASSSNPDREDNEKLFF. Written as DNA, the CDR3 is TGTGCCAGCAGCTCTAACCCGGACAGGGAGGATAATGAAAAACTGTTTTTT.

The CDR3 sequence is CSVELTSGSATDTQYF. Written as DNA, the CDR3 is TGCAGCGTTGAACTCACTAGCGGGAGTGCGACAGATACGCAGTATTTT. The rearrangement links TRBV29-1 to TRBJ2-3; TRBD2 aligns across 11 bases. V lost 2 bases, J lost 3 bases, and 7 bases stayed unmatched. CDR1 and CDR2 (germline): SQVTM, ANQGSEA. The CDR3 runs 16 residues.

The gene calls are TRBV6-6 and TRBJ1-1, with TRBD1 as a possible D gene (6 bases). The length of the CDR3 is 16 residues. CDR1 MNHNY and CDR2 SVGAGI come from the germline V gene (reference sequence). V was pared by 0 bases and J by 5 bases, with 16 bases between. The CDR3 nucleotides read TGTGCCAGCAGTTACTCAAGGGGGGGAAGGGAAACTGAAGCTTTCTTT. Translation gives CASSYSRGGRETEAFF.

The chain recombines TRBV6-5 with TRBJ2-7; TRBD1 or TRBD2 may be the D gene (6 bases each). Germline assignment: CDR1 MNHEY and CDR2 SVGAGI. The CDR3 spans 15 residues. V lost 2 bases and J lost 4, with 15 bases in between. As DNA, the CDR3 is TGTGCCAGCAGTTACGGGGGGCTCAGGGGTTACGAGCAGTACTTC. It yields the protein CASSYGGLRGYEQYF.

This chain joins TRBV20-1 and TRBJ2-7, with D possibly TRBD2 on 5 matching bases. V was pared by 3 bases and J by 5 bases, with 8 bases between. CDR1 is DFQATT and CDR2 is SNEGSKA in the germline V gene (reference sequence). The length of the CDR3 is 11 residues. CDR3 in DNA: TGCAGTGCTAGCGGGAAGCACGAGCAGTACTTC. It yields the protein CSASGKHEQYF.

In DNA form, the CDR3 reads TGTGCCAGCAGTCCATACAGGGTTCTCACGGCAATAACTTTCTTT. Its translation: CASSPYRVLTAITFF. The chain employs TRBV27 and TRBJ1-1, with D possibly matching TRBD1 (6 bases). Looked up from germline, CDR1 is MNHEY and CDR2 is SMNVEV (reference sequence). Trimming stripped 5 bases from V and 12 bases from J, with 25 bases between. The CDR3 length is 15 residues.

The V gene is TRBV6-6, the J gene TRBJ2-1, with 11 bases matching TRBD1. V dropped 7 bases and J dropped 8; count of bases not matched to a gene: 10. This CDR3 is 15 amino acids long. Germline V gene lookup returns CDR1 MNHNY and CDR2 SVGAGI (reference sequence). This chain's CDR3 is CASTLRTGGRDEQFF. In DNA form, the CDR3 reads TGTGCCAGCACCTTAAGGACAGGGGGCCGTGATGAGCAGTTCTTC.

The chain combines TRBV2 with TRBJ1-5; D possibly corresponds to TRBD1 (5 bases). The CDR3 runs to 15 residues. The V gene lost 0 bases and the J gene lost 3 bases, with 9 bases spanning the gap. CDR1 and CDR2 from the germline V gene are SNHLY and FYNNEI. The CDR3 sequence is CASSEARGPNQPQHF. CDR3 DNA: TGTGCCAGCAGTGAAGCACGGGGACCCAATCAGCCCCAGCATTTT.

The chain links TRBV7-3 to TRBJ2-7; 7 bases map to TRBD2. Germline lookup yields CDR1 SGHTA and CDR2 FQGTGA. The CDR3 spans 14 residues. Trimming at V came to 5 bases and at J to 6 bases, leaving 10 bases not matched to a gene. CDR3 amino acids: CASSPAPGGREQYF. The CDR3 region has the DNA TGTGCCAGCAGCCCCGCTCCGGGAGGTCGCGAGCAGTACTTC.

The rearrangement links TRBV7-8 to TRBJ1-1, with TRBD1 as a possible D gene (5 bases). Germline loops: CDR1 SGHVS, CDR2 FQNEAQ. This CDR3 spans 15 amino acids. The ends were cut back, 8 bases at V and 1 base at J, with 17 bases in the middle. CDR3 in DNA: TGTGCCAGCCGGCTGCAACCCACAGGGAACACTGAAGCTTTCTTT. This codes for CASRLQPTGNTEAFF.

This chain joins TRBV19 and TRBJ2-7; the match to TRBD1 covers 8 bases. Germline loops: CDR1 LNHDA, CDR2 SQIVND (reference sequence). Trimming at V came to 2 bases and at J to 2 bases, leaving 14 bases not matched to a gene. The CDR3 is 18 amino acids. For the CDR3, the DNA is TGTGCCAGTAGTATACCAGGGGGCAACTTATCGGTTCCCTACGAGCAGTACTTC. Residues: CASSIPGGNLSVPYEQYF.

The V call is TRBV28, the J call TRBJ2-2; 8 bases match TRBD1. Per germline, CDR1 MDHEN and CDR2 SYDVKM. The junction had 0 bases not matched to a gene; V was cut back by 6 bases and J by 3 bases. There are 13 residues in the CDR3. The CDR3 here is CASRTGDTGELFF. The CDR3 DNA reads as TGTGCCAGCAGGACAGGGGACACCGGGGAGCTGTTTTTT.

The rearrangement joins TRBV7-3 to TRBJ2-3; D could derive from TRBD1 or TRBD2 (5 bases each). Germline loops: CDR1 SGHTA, CDR2 FQGTGA. This CDR3 is 16 amino acids long. V was pared by 5 bases and J by 4 bases, with 19 bases between. DNA of the CDR3: TGTGCCAGCAGCCCCGAGGGGCTGGGACGGCCAGATACGCAGTATTTT. Translating it yields CASSPEGLGRPDTQYF.

This rearrangement joins TRBV28 to TRBJ1-2; D uncertain. CDR1 and CDR2 (germline): MDHEN, SYDVKM. The length of the CDR3 is 12 residues. The V and J ends lost 7 bases and 8 bases respectively, with 14 bases between them. The DNA for the CDR3 is TGTGCCAGCACCATCGGCCCACCGGGCTACACCTTC. This sequence encodes CASTIGPPGYTF.

The table lists this clone with a few counts. V is TRBV7-9 and J is TRBJ1-5; 7 nucleotides line up with TRBD1. The CDR3 has 16 residues. The trim removed 5 bases at V and 6 bases at J, leaving 13 bases unmatched. Germline values: CDR1 SEHNR, CDR2 FQNEAQ (reference sequence). Here the CDR3 DNA reads TGTGCCAGCAGCCAAGGGTCGGAGGGGGCTAGTCAGCCCCAGCATTTT. Translation gives CASSQGSEGASQPQHF.